The rows below give T cell receptor beta chains drawn from one sample of a study of T-cell reconstitution after alpha-beta-depleted transplantation in children. TCRdb re-derived calls from the PCR reads in MiXCR, one entry per CDR3 protein. The sample consists of hundreds of thousands of distinct CDR3 sequences, around 12% of them appearing once. Sequenced here: PBMCs, sampled before TCRalphabeta/CD19-depleted stem cell transplant. Source of these receptors: a girl aged 2 to 10 with congenital amegakaryocytic thrombocytopenia, due to receive a stem cell transplant. Both conserved end residues are part of each CDR3. The D gene is left open where the match is weak. Some rows mark clone size as missing; the rest say once, few, many or name a class of expanded clone.

d_call	j_call	cdr3_length	v_call	clone_size	cdr3_nt	cdr3_aa
.	TRBJ2-3	14	TRBV6-5	few	TGTGCCAGCAGTTACCGGGCAACCACAGATACGCAGTATTTT	CASSYRATTDTQYF
.	TRBJ2-1	16	TRBV5-6	few	TGTGCCAGCAGCTTAACAGTGGGGCGGAGCTACAATGAGCAGTTCTTC	CASSLTVGRSYNEQFF
TRBD2	TRBJ2-7	15	TRBV5-1	few	TGCGCCAGCAGCTCTTCCAGCGGGGGGATTTACGAGCAGTACTTC	CASSSSSGGIYEQYF
.	TRBJ2-1	16	TRBV7-6	few	TGTGCCAGCAGCTTTGGGGGGGCTCCCTCCTACAATGAGCAGTTCTTC	CASSFGGAPSYNEQFF
TRBD2	TRBJ2-1	16	TRBV20-1	many	TGCAGTGCTAGAGATCGAGCTAGCGGGATTGTCAATGAGCAGTTCTTC	CSARDRASGIVNEQFF
.	TRBJ1-5	17	TRBV2	few	TGTGCCAGCAGTGGGATTGAGACAGTTAATAGCAATCAGCCCCAGCATTTT	CASSGIETVNSNQPQHF
.	TRBJ2-5	19	TRBV11-2	many	TGTGCCAGCAGGTCTTTCCGACGGAGCTCCAATCGATCCCAAGAGACCCAGTACTTC	CASRSFRRSSNRSQETQYF
TRBD1	TRBJ2-3	14	TRBV9	.	TGTGCCAGCTCCGGGACAGGGGGCCAAGATACGCAGTATTTT	CASSGTGGQDTQYF
TRBD2	TRBJ2-1	11	TRBV20-1	many	TGCAGGATGACTAGCGGGAGTAATGAGTTCTTC	CRMTSGSNEFF
.	TRBJ1-5	13	TRBV20-1	many	TGCAGTGCTAGAGAGGGGGATTACGGGCCCCAGCATTTT	CSAREGDYGPQHF
.	TRBJ2-4	19	TRBV20-1	many	TGCAGTGCTAGAGCCCTAGGCAGAACGTTGGTCGGAGCCAAAAACATTCAGTACTTC	CSARALGRTLVGAKNIQYF
TRBD2	TRBJ2-1	23	TRBV7-6	many	TGTGCCAGCAGCTTAACGGGAGTGGATGGTGTTTTGGTGAGCGGGAGCTCCTACAATGAGCAGTTCTTC	CASSLTGVDGVLVSGSSYNEQFF
.	TRBJ2-4	12	TRBV24-1	.	TGTGCCACCAGTGATGAGACAGCCATGCAGTACTTC	CATSDETAMQYF
.	TRBJ1-5	13	TRBV20-1	few	TGCAGTGCTCAAGGGGGAGGGGCGAGGCCCCAGCATTTT	CSAQGGGARPQHF
.	TRBJ2-1	16	TRBV20-1	few	TGCAGTGCCACAGCCAGGGGGGGAGGGCCCTACAATGAGCAGTTCTTC	CSATARGGGPYNEQFF
.	TRBJ2-1	12	TRBV5-5	many	TGTGCCAGCAGCTTTAATGGCGATGAGCAGTTCTTC	CASSFNGDEQFF
.	TRBJ1-5	19	TRBV2	.	TGTGCCAGCAGTGAAGATGTTGGGAGTTGGGCCTATAGCAATCAGCCCCAGCATTTT	CASSEDVGSWAYSNQPQHF
TRBD1	TRBJ1-2	16	TRBV2	many	TGTGCCAGCAGTCCCCTTCCACGAACAGGGGTATATGGCTACACCTTC	CASSPLPRTGVYGYTF
.	TRBJ1-3	16	TRBV6-4	.	TGTGCCAGCAGTGACTCTCCACCTACGGGAGGAAACACCATATATTTT	CASSDSPPTGGNTIYF
.	TRBJ1-2	12	TRBV29-1	few	TGCAGCGTTGTTAACAGCCTCTATGGCTACACCTTC	CSVVNSLYGYTF
.	TRBJ2-1	15	TRBV20-1	.	TGCAGTGCTAGTTCCGGGAGCAAGGGTAACGATGAGCAGTTCTTC	CSASSGSKGNDEQFF
TRBD1	TRBJ2-1	13	TRBV20-1	many	TGCAGTGCCAGGACAGGGGGTAAGAATGAGCAGTTCTTC	CSARTGGKNEQFF
.	TRBJ2-3	16	TRBV20-1	.	TGCAGTGCTACCGGGGTAGCGGCCCTCCCCACAGATACGCAGTATTTT	CSATGVAALPTDTQYF
.	TRBJ2-7	13	TRBV20-1	many	TGCAGTGCTAGTCCAGTTTTCATCTACGAGCAGTACTTC	CSASPVFIYEQYF
TRBD2	TRBJ2-2	15	TRBV5-1	.	TGCGCCAGCAGCTTCGCTAGCGGGAGTTTCGGGGAGCTGTTTTTT	CASSFASGSFGELFF
.	TRBJ2-4	13	TRBV5-1	few	TGCGCCAGCAGCTTGGGGCAACTAAACATTCAGTACTTC	CASSLGQLNIQYF
.	TRBJ2-5	15	TRBV18	.	TGTGCCAGCTCACCGTACGTCAGGGAACAAGAGACCCAGTACTTC	CASSPYVREQETQYF